The next 18 T cell receptor beta chains were all read from a single sample in a study of identical twins. TCRdb re-called the 5' RACE reads through MiXCR, storing one row per CDR3 protein. The data contain 200,000 to 250,000 distinct CDR3 sequences, 6% to 9% of them singletons. These data also formed part of another study, on yellow fever vaccine responses in identical twins.

The specimen was memory (CD45RO+) T cells sorted from blood. These receptors originate from a woman younger than 35 in good health.

This clonotype was detected a few times. The rearrangement links TRBV30 to TRBJ1-1, with D maybe TRBD1 (5 bases). V lost 5 bases to trimming and J lost 8 bases, with 9 bases between them. The CDR3 has 10 amino acids. From germline, CDR1 is GTSNPN and CDR2 SVGIG (reference sequence). CDR3: CAWLDREAFF. CDR3 sequence (DNA): TGTGCCTGGTTAGACAGAGAAGCTTTCTTT. Supplemented by reference TRBV30 and TRBJ1-1, the full variable domain reads SQTIHQWPATLVQPVGSPLSLECTVEGTSNPNLYWYRQAAGRGLQLLFYSVGIGQISSEVPQNLSASRPQDRQFILSSKKLLLSDSGFYLCAWLDREAFFGQGTRLTVV.

This chain joins TRBV5-5 and TRBJ2-1, with a weak D call TRBD1 (6 bases). With 0 bases removed from V and 2 bases from J, the gap between germline ends came to 12 bases. The germline gives CDR1 SGHKS, CDR2 YYEKEE (reference sequence). This CDR3 spans 16 amino acids. In DNA form, the CDR3 reads TGTGCCAGCAGCTTGGGGATCGGACAGACCTACAATGAGCAGTTCTTC. This codes for CASSLGIGQTYNEQFF.

The table lists this clonotype with a few counts. J is TRBJ2-1 and V is TRBV25-1; perhaps TRBD2 as D (5 bases). The germline CDR1 and CDR2 sequences are MGHDK and SYGVNS. Trimming stripped 8 bases from V and 8 bases from J, with 13 bases between. This CDR3 has 12 residues. The CDR3 DNA reads as TGTGCCAGCTTAGCTCCGCGGGATGAGCAGTTCTTC. Translation gives CASLAPRDEQFF.

This chain connects TRBV7-3 to TRBJ2-3, with D perhaps matching TRBD2 (5 bases). The CDR3 loop spans 13 amino acids. The V end was cut by 4 bases, the J end by 5 bases, with 10 bases between. Germline CDR1 and CDR2: SGHTA and FQGTGA. CDR3 nucleotide sequence: TGTGCCAGCAGCTGGACTCCTATAGATACGCAGTATTTT. Protein: CASSWTPIDTQYF. Full variable domain (outside the CDR3, taken from reference TRBV7-3 and TRBJ2-3): GAGVSQTPSNKVTEKGKYVELRCDPISGHTALYWYRQSLGQGPEFLIYFQGTGAADDSGLPNDRFFAVRPEGSVSTLKIQRTERGDSAVYLCASSWTPIDTQYFGPGTRLTVL.

This clonotype was picked up a small number of times. This chain uses TRBV5-1 with TRBJ2-3, with no clear D. The germline CDR1 and CDR2 sequences are SGHRS and YFSETQ. CDR3 length equals 15 residues. The V end lost 3 bases, the J end lost 4 bases, and 15 bases lay between the germline ends. The CDR3 is CASSSSQVPPDTQYF. CDR3 nucleotide sequence: TGCGCCAGCAGCTCGTCCCAGGTCCCCCCAGATACGCAGTATTTT.

Ten or more counts support this clonotype. J is TRBJ2-7 and V is TRBV6-5, with TRBD1 matching over 7 bases. The CDR3 length is 14 residues. Trimming at V came to 2 bases and at J to 3 bases, leaving 4 bases not matched to a gene. Germline loops: CDR1 MNHEY, CDR2 SVGAGI. CDR3 sequence reads: CASSYRDRNYEQYF. The CDR3 nucleotides are TGTGCCAGCAGTTACCGGGACAGAAACTACGAGCAGTACTTC.

The sample holds a few counts of this clonotype. The V call is TRBV7-9, the J call TRBJ2-3; the D gene is possibly TRBD1 (6 bases). CDR1 is SEHNR, CDR2 FQNEAQ, per germline (reference sequence). The V and J ends lost 2 bases and 4 bases respectively, with 19 bases between them. The CDR3 consists of 17 residues. CDR3 residues: CASSLYSPGTRADTQYF. Here the CDR3 DNA reads TGTGCCAGCAGCTTATATTCTCCGGGGACAAGGGCAGATACGCAGTATTTT.

This clonotype came up a few times. J is TRBJ2-5 and V is TRBV9, with TRBD1 matching over 7 bases. Trimming removed 3 bases from V and 2 bases from J; junction bases left unmatched: 10. The V gene's germline CDR1 is SGDLS and CDR2 YYNGEE. The CDR3 spans 16 residues. For the CDR3, the DNA is TGTGCCAGCAGCGAGGGCCCCGGGACAGAACAAGAGACCCAGTACTTC. This encodes CASSEGPGTEQETQYF. Full variable domain (outside the CDR3, taken from reference TRBV9 and TRBJ2-5): DSGVTQTPKHLITATGQRVTLRCSPRSGDLSVYWYQQSLDQGLQFLIQYYNGEERAKGNILERFSAQQFPDLHSELNLSSLELGDSALYFCASSEGPGTEQETQYFGPGTRLLVL.

This clonotype was found many times. This chain uses TRBV5-8 with TRBJ2-7; D might be TRBD1 or TRBD2, each matching 5 bases. Germline-derived CDR1 and CDR2 are SGHTS and YDEGEE. This CDR3 region has 15 residues. The V end lost 4 bases, the J end lost 2 bases, and 16 bases lay between the germline ends. The CDR3 DNA reads as TGTGCCAGCAGCCTGGACCCAATGGGACCCTACGAGCAGTACTTC. Protein product: CASSLDPMGPYEQYF.

The chain uses TRBV12-3 or TRBV12-4 and TRBJ1-6, with TRBD1 matching 11 bases. CDR3 length equals 15 residues. With 5 bases clipped from V and 10 bases from J, the junction kept 7 bases outside the gene matches. Written as DNA, the CDR3 is TGTGCCAGCAGTGCCACCGGGACAGGGGGATCACCCCTCCACTTT. It encodes CASSATGTGGSPLHF.

This clonotype turned up a few times. V is TRBV18 and J is TRBJ2-7, with 8 bases matching TRBD1. The CDR3 consists of 13 residues. Unmatched junction bases numbered 6, after V lost 8 bases and J lost 3 bases. Germline values: CDR1 KGHSH, CDR2 LQKENI. The CDR3 is CASATGTGYEQYF. CDR3 coding DNA: TGTGCCAGCGCAACCGGGACAGGCTACGAGCAGTACTTC.

The chain joins TRBV21-1 to TRBJ2-7; the table names TRBD1, a call not compared with the DNA. TRBV21-1 is a recognized pseudogene. This CDR3 is 16 amino acids long. This chain's CDR3 is CASSKEWTNRAYEQYF. As DNA, the CDR3 is TGTGCCAGCAGCAAAGAGTGGACGAACAGGGCCTACGAGCAGTACTTC.

The V and J genes are TRBV11-2 and TRBJ2-7; D is unresolved. V was shortened by 0 bases and J by 6 bases, with 12 bases between the two germline ends. Germline V CDR1 and CDR2: SGHAT, FQNNGV. CDR3 length: 14 residues. DNA of the CDR3: TGTGCCAGCAGCTTAGATGGACCTCTCCGCGAGCAGTACTTC. Its translation is CASSLDGPLREQYF.

The chain uses TRBV7-2 and TRBJ2-2; 15 nucleotides agree with TRBD2. The germline gives CDR1 SGHTA, CDR2 FQGNSA. The CDR3 runs 17 residues. Unmatched junction bases numbered 4, after V lost 3 bases and J lost 5 bases. The CDR3 sequence is CASSLRTSGGVTGELFF. Written as DNA, the CDR3 is TGTGCCAGCAGCTTGCGGACTAGCGGGGGGGTAACCGGGGAGCTGTTTTTT.

This clonotype was counted ten times or more. The chain carries TRBV20-1 and TRBJ2-7, with D possibly TRBD1 on 6 matching bases. The germline V and J ends were trimmed by 1 base and 7 bases, with 17 bases remaining between them. CDR3 length: 14 amino acids. The germline V gene encodes CDR1 DFQATT and CDR2 SNEGSKA (reference sequence). Here the CDR3 DNA reads TGCAGTGCTAGAGGAGTCAGGGGCAGTGAAGAGCAGTACTTC. This translates into CSARGVRGSEEQYF.

The V gene is TRBV7-2, the J gene TRBJ2-5, with 8 bases fitting TRBD2. Germline V gives CDR1 SGHTA, CDR2 FQGNSA. The CDR3 length is 16 residues. Trimming removed 6 bases from V and 0 bases from J; junction bases left unmatched: 9. DNA of the CDR3: TGTGCCAGCAGACCTCCTGGACTAGCCTACCAAGAGACCCAGTACTTC. It translates to CASRPPGLAYQETQYF.

In this sample, this clonotype turned up many times. V and J are TRBV7-8 and TRBJ2-5; no clear D gene. V lost 0 bases to trimming and J lost 3 bases, with 11 bases between them. Germline-derived CDR1 and CDR2 are SGHVS and FQNEAQ. The CDR3 spans 15 residues. CDR3 nucleotide sequence: TGTGCCAGCAGCTTAGCGACCCGGGCTAAAGAGACCCAGTACTTC. Translated: CASSLATRAKETQYF. The full variable domain, rest sourced from reference TRBV7-8 and TRBJ2-5, is GAGVSQSPRYKVAKRGQDVALRCDPISGHVSLFWYQQALGQGPEFLTYFQNEAQLDKSGLPSDRFFAERPEGSVSTLKIQRTQQEDSAVYLCASSLATRAKETQYFGPGTRLLVL.

Ten or more counts support this clonotype. The rearrangement links TRBV6-2 or TRBV6-3 to TRBJ1-1; D gene unclear. The CDR3 totals 14 residues. Germline assignment: CDR1 MNHEY and CDR2 SVGEGT. Trimming left V 6 bases short and J 1 base short, with 12 bases between. The CDR3 nucleotides read TGTGCCAGCAGCTACGGGGAAGGGAACACTGAAGCTTTCTTT. Amino acid sequence: CASSYGEGNTEAFF.